The T cell receptor beta chain under discussion was sequenced for a study of technical replicates of blood from a few donors. Only in-frame clones appear in the TCRdb table, and some are missing; sequencing was by immunoSEQ multiplex PCR. Of 60,000 to 90,000 clones listed, about 92% were seen once; the top ten hold over 0.4%. Germline V lookup: CDR1 MNHEY, CDR2 SMNVEV (reference sequence). V was cut by 8 bases and J by 3 bases, with 19 bases left in between. The CDR3 contains 15 residues. The source of this sequence is a human donor in good health. Sequences were obtained from T cells isolated from PBMCs. V and J are TRBV27 and TRBJ1-1; unclear D gene. CDR3 region: CASSDLWRADTEAFF. The CDR3 nucleotides are TGTGCCAGCTCTGATCTGTGGAGGGCTGACACTGAAGCTTTCTTT.